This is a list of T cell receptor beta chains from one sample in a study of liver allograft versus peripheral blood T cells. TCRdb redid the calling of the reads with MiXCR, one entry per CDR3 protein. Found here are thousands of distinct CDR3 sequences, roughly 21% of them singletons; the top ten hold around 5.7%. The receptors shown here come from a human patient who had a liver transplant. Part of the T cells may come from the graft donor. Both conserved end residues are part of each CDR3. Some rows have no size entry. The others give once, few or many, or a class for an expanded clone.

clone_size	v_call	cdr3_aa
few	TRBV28	CASTVTGARQPQHF
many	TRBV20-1	CSASSSTSGSYEQFF
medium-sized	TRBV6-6	CASSDPVVAGVGEQFF
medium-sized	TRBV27	CASSDGDPYNSPLHF
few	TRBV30	CAWRDSRAEAFF
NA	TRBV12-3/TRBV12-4	CASSLFKGDHRYTF
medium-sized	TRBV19	CASSVAGAGNEQFF
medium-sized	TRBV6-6	CASTMQGARTEAFF
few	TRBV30	CAWTTGGSSEQYF
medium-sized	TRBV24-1	CATSDGLAGRAYNEQFF
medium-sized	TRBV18	CASSPGGAFTDTQYF
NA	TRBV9	CASSRDPGLAYNEQFF
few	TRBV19	CASSSTSGTGGVNTEAFF
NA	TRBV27	CASSSSGTGLQPQHF